Below, one T cell receptor (beta chain) is given with its context. The antigen is not known. The sample belongs to a study of T cell responses to AZD1222 COVID-19 vaccine. Generated by immunoSEQ multiplex PCR, the TCRdb table keeps only in-frame clones and is missing some. Counted here are roughly 100,000 clones, more than 70% occurring once; the ten biggest clones make up 15% to 20%. Second doses were pooled across both intervals (about 4 or about 12 weeks). Trimming shortened V by 1 base and J by 0 bases, and 11 bases separated the two germline ends. CDR1 and CDR2 (germline): SGHRS, YFSETQ. The CDR3 spans 16 residues. Study-wide points: Repertoire sampling was restricted to post-peak T cell response timepoints. Regions 160-218 and 743-854 held dominance among vaccine-associated CD4 TCRs, which spanned spike. Baseline seropositivity occurred in only 5 to 7 AZD1222 recipients.

The receptor's source is an adult who received the AZD1222 COVID-19 vaccine. The sample was peripheral blood, taken 28 days after the second AZD1222 dose. The V gene is TRBV5-1, the J gene TRBJ1-3; possible D gene TRBD1, 5 bases. CDR3 DNA sequence: TGCGCCAGCAGCTTGCAGGGCGGGCTCTCTGGAAACACCATATATTTT. Amino acid sequence: CASSLQGGLSGNTIYF. Based on the CDR3 plus reference TRBV5-1 and TRBJ1-3, the full variable domain is KAGVTQTPRYLIKTRGQQVTLSCSPISGHRSVSWYQQTPGQGLQFLFEYFSETQRNKGNFPGRFSGRQFSNSRSEMNVSTLELGDSALYLCASSLQGGLSGNTIYFGEGSWLTVV.